This T cell receptor beta chain comes out of a study of CD8+ T cells in alopecia areata. Study-level information: Those treated were given oral tofacitinib at 5 to 10 mg twice daily. Once tofacitinib had been taken for 6 to 18 months, 6 months off drug followed. Study observations and caveats: Higher clonality was seen in lesional scalp than in normal scalp, especially in alopecia totalis/universalis.

Extraction and reverse transcription of RNA yielded cDNA as the sequencing template. Measured with immunoSEQ multiplex PCR; TCRdb has only the in-frame clones, and not every one. The sample contains 110,000 to 150,000 clones, roughly 50% of which appear only once. V trimming: 7 bases; J trimming: 9 bases; junction bases outside the gene matches: 14. The CDR3 length is 14 residues. Germline CDR1 is MNHNY and CDR2 is SVGAGI (reference sequence). Alopecia areata patients gave lesional scalp punch biopsies and peripheral blood samples. Regarding this clone: Antigen: not known.

J is TRBJ2-7 and V is TRBV6-6, with TRBD1 identical over 8 bases. The receptor's source is a human donor with alopecia areata. Specimen: CD4+ T cells sorted from blood, collected at week 0. The CDR3 DNA reads as TGTGCCAGCAACCCGGGACAGGCTCATCAGGGGCAGTACTTC. Its translation is CASNPGQAHQGQYF.